The sequence of this T cell receptor (beta chain) was determined in a study of chemoradiotherapy in HPV16-positive cancers. The method was immunoSEQ multiplex PCR; TCRdb's version includes in-frame clones alone and lacks a portion of them. Altogether 25,000 to 40,000 clones are present, approximately 88% being singletons, with the ten largest covering 4.5% to 5.5%. Germline assignment: CDR1 MNHNS and CDR2 SASEGT. V dropped 3 bases and J dropped 5 bases, with 10 bases sitting between them. The CDR3 runs 13 residues. Material: blood, obtained from a patient who underwent chemoradiotherapy. The rearrangement joins TRBV6-1 to TRBJ2-5; possibly TRBD2 for D (6 bases). The clonotype originates from a human donor with HPV-associated anogenital cancer. CDR3 nucleotide sequence: TGTGCCAGCAGTGATGGAGGGTACGAGACCCAGTACTTC. It translates to CASSDGGYETQYF.